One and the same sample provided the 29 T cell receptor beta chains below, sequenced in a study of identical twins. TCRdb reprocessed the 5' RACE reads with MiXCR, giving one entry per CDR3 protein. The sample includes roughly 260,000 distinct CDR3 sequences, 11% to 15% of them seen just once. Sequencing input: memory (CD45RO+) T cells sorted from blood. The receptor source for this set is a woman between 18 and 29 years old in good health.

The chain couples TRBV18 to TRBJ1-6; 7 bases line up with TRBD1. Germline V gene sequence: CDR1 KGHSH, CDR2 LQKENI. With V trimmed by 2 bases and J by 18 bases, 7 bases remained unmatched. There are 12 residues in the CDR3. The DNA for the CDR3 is TGTGCCAGCTCACCAGGCGGGACAGAGCACCACTTT. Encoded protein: CASSPGGTEHHF.

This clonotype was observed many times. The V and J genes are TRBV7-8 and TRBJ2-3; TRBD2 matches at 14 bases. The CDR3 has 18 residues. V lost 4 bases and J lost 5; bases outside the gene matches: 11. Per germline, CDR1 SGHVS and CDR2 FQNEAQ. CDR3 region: CASSSGTSGSGVRDTQYF. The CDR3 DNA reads TGTGCCAGCAGCTCCGGGACTAGCGGGAGTGGGGTTCGAGATACGCAGTATTTT.

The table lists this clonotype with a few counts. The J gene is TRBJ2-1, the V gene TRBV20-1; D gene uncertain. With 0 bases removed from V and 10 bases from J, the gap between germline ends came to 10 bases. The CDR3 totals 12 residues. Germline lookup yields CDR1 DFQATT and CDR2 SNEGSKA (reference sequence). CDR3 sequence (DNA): TGCAGTGCTAGAGATCTTCTGGAGGAGCAGTTCTTC. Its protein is CSARDLLEEQFF.

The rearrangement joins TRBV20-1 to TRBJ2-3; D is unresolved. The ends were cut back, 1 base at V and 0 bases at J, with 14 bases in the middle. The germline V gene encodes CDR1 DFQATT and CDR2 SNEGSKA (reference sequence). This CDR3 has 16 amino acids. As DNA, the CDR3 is TGCAGTGCTAGAGCGCGAGGCGGACCTAGCACAGATACGCAGTATTTT. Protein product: CSARARGGPSTDTQYF.

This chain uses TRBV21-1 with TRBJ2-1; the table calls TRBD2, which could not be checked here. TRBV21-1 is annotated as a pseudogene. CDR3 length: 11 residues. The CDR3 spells CGGTRNNEQFF. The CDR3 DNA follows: TGTGGAGGGACTCGGAACAATGAGCAGTTCTTC.

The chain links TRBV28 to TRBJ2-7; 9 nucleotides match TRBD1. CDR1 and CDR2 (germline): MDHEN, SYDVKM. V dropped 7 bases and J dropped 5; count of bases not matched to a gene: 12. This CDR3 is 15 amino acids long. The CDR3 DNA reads TGTGCCAGCAATACAGGGGGCGCCTTGGCCAACGAGCAGTACTTC. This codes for CASNTGGALANEQYF.

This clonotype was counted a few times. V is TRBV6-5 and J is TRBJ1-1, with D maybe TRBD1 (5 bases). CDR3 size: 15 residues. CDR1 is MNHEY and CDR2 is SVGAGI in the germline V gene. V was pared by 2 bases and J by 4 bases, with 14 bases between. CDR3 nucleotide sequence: TGTGCCAGCAGTTACCGACATACAGGTGGCACTGAAGCTTTCTTT. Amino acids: CASSYRHTGGTEAFF.

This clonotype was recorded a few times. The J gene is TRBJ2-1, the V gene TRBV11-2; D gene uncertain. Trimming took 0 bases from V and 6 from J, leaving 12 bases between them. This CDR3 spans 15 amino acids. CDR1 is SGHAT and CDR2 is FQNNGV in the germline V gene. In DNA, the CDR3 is TGTGCCAGCAGCTTAGAACCCTCTTCTTCCAATGAGCAGTTCTTC. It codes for CASSLEPSSSNEQFF.

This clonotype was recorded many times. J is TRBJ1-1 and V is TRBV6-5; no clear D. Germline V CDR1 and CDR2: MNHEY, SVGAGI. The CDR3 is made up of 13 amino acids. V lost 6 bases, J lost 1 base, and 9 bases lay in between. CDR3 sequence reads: CASRVFRNTEAFF. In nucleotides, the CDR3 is TGTGCCAGCAGAGTTTTCAGGAACACTGAAGCTTTCTTT.

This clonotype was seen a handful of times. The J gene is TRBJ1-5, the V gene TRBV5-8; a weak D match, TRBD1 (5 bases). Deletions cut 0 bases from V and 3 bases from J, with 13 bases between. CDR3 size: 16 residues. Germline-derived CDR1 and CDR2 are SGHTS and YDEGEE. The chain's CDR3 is CASSLAWGSYNQPQHF. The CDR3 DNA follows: TGTGCCAGCAGCTTGGCCTGGGGCAGCTACAATCAGCCCCAGCATTTT. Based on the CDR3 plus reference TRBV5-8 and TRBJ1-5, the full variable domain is EAGVTQSPTHLIKTRGQQATLRCSPISGHTSVYWYQQALGLGLQFLLWYDEGEERNRGNFPPRFSGRQFPNYSSELNVNALELEDSALYLCASSLAWGSYNQPQHFGDGTRLSIL.

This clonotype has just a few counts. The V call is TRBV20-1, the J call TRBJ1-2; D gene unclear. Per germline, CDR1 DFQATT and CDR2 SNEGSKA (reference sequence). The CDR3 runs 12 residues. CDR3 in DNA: TGCAGGGTGGTGGATCCGAACTATGGCTACACCTTC. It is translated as CRVVDPNYGYTF.

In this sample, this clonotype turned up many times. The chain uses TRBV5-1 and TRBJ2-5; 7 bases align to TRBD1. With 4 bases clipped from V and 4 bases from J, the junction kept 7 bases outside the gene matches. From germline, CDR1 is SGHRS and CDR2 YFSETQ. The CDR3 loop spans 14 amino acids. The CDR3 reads CASSGEGAPETQYF. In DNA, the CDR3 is TGCGCCAGCAGCGGAGAGGGGGCCCCAGAGACCCAGTACTTC.

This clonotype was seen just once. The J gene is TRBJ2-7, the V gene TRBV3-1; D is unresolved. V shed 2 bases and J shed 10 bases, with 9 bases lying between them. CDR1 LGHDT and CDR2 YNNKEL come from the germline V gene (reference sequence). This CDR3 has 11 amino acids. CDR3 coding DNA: TGTGCCAGCAGCCAACTTCACGTTCAGTACTTC. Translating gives CASSQLHVQYF.

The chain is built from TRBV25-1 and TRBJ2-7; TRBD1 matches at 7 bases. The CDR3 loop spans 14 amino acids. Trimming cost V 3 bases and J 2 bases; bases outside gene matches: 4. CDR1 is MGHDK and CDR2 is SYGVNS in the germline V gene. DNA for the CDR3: TGTGCCAGCAGTGAGACGCAGGGGGCCTACGAGCAGTACTTC. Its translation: CASSETQGAYEQYF.

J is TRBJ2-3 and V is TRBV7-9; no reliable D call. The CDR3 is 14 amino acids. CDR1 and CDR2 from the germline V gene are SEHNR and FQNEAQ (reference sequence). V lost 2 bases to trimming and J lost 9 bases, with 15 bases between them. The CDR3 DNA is TGTGCCAGCAGCTTATCCCAAGGTCTCGGGACGCAGTATTTT. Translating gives CASSLSQGLGTQYF.

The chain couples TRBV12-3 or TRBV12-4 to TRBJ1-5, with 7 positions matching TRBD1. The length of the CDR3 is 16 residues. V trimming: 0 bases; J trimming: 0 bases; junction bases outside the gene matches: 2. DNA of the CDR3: TGTGCCAGCAGTTTAGCGGGACAGAGTAGCAATCAGCCCCAGCATTTT. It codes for CASSLAGQSSNQPQHF.

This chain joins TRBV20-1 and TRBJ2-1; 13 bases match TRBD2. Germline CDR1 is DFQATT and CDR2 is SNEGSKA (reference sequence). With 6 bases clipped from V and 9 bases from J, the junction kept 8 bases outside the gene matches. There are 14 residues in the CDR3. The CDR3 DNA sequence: TGCAGTGCCGCCACTAGCGGGGGGGCCGTTGAGCAGTTCTTC. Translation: CSAATSGGAVEQFF.

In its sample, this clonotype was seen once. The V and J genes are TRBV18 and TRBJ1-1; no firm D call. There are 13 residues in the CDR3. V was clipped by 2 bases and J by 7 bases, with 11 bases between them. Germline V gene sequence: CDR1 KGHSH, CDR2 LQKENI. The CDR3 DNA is TGTGCCAGCTCACCAACATTACAGTTTGAAGCTTTCTTT. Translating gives CASSPTLQFEAFF. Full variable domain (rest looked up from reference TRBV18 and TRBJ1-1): NAGVMQNPRHLVRRRGQEARLRCSPMKGHSHVYWYRQLPEEGLKFMVYLQKENIIDESGMPKERFSAEFPKEGPSILRIQQVVRGDSAAYFCASSPTLQFEAFFGQGTRLTVV.

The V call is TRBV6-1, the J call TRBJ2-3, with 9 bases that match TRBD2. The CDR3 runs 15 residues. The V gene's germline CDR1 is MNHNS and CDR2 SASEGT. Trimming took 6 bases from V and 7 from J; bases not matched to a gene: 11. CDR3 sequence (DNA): TGTGCCAGCAGAGCCGGGACTAGCTCTATCTATACGCAGTATTTT. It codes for CASRAGTSSIYTQYF.

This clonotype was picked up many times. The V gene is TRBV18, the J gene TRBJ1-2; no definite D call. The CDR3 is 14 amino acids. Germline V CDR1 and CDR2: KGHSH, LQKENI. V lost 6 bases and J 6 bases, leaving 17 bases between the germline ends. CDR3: CASSQDPYYDGYTF. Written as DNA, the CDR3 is TGTGCCAGCTCCCAGGACCCGTACTACGATGGCTACACCTTC.

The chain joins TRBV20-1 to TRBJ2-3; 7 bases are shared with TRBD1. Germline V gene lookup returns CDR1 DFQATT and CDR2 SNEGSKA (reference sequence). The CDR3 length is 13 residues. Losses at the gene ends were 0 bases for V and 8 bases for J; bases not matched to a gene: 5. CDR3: CSAREGGAGTQYF. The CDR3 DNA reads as TGCAGTGCTAGAGAAGGGGGCGCGGGTACGCAGTATTTT.

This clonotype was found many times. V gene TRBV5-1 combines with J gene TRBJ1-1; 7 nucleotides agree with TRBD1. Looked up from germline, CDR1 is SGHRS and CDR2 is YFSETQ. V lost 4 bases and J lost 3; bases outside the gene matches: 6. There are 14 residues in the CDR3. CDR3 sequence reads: CASSKGDRDTEAFF. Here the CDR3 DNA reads TGCGCCAGCAGCAAGGGAGACAGGGACACTGAAGCTTTCTTT.

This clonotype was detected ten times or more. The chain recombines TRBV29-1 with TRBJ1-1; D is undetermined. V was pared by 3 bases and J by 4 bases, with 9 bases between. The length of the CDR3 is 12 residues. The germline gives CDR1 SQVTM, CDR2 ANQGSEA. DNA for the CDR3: TGCAGCGTTGATGGTAGCGGCACTGAAGCTTTCTTT. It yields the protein CSVDGSGTEAFF.

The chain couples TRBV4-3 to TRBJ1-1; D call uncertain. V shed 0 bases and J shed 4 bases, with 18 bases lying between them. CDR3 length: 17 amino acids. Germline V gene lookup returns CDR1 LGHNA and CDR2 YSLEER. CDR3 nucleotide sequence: TGCGCCAGCAGCCAAGATCTGGTCCCCGTTGGAGCCACTGAAGCTTTCTTT. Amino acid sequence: CASSQDLVPVGATEAFF.

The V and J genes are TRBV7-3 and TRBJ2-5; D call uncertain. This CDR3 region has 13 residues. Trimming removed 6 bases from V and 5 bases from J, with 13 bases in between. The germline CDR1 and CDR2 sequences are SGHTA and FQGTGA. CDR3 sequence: CASSQMVGETQYF. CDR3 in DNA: TGTGCCAGCAGTCAAATGGTGGGGGAGACCCAGTACTTC. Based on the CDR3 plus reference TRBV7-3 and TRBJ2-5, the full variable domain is GAGVSQTPSNKVTEKGKYVELRCDPISGHTALYWYRQSLGQGPEFLIYFQGTGAADDSGLPNDRFFAVRPEGSVSTLKIQRTERGDSAVYLCASSQMVGETQYFGPGTRLLVL.

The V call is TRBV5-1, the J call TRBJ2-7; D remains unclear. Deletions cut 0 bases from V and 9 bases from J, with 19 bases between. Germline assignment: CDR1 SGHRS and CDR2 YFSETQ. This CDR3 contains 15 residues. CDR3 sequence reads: CASSLADLKVPRQYF. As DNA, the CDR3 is TGCGCCAGCAGCTTGGCGGACCTCAAGGTCCCACGGCAGTACTTC. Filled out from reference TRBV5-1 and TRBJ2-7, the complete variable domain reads KAGVTQTPRYLIKTRGQQVTLSCSPISGHRSVSWYQQTPGQGLQFLFEYFSETQRNKGNFPGRFSGRQFSNSRSEMNVSTLELGDSALYLCASSLADLKVPRQYFGPGTRLTVT.

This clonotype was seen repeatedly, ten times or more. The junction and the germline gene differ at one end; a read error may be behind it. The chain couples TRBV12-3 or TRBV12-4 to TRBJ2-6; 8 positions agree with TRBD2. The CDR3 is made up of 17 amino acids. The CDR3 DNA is TGTGCCAGCAGTGTAGCGGGGCTTAGCTCTGGGGCCAACGTCCTGACTTTC. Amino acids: CASSVAGLSSGANVLTF.

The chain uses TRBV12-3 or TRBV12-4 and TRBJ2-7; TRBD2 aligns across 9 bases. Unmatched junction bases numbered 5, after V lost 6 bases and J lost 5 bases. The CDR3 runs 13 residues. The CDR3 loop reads CASSVGTSNEQYF. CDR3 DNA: TGTGCCAGCAGCGTGGGGACTAGCAACGAGCAGTACTTC.

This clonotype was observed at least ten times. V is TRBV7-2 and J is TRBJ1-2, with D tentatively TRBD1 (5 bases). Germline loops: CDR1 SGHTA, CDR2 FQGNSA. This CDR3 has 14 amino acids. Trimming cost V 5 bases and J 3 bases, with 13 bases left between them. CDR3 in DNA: TGTGCCAGCAGCAACCCAGGGTCAGACTATGGCTACACCTTC. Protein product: CASSNPGSDYGYTF.